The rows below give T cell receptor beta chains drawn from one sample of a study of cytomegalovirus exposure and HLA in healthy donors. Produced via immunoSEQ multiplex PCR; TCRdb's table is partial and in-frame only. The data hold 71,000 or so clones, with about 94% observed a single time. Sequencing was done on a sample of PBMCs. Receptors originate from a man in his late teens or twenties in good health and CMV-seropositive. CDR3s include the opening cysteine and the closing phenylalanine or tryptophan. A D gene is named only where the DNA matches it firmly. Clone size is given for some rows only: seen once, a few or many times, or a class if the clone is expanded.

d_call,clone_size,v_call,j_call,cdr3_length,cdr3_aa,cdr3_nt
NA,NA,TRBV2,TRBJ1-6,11,CASSEPGGVRF,TGTGCCAGCAGTGAACCGGGGGGAGTTCGATTT
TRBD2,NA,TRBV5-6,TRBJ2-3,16,CASSSSRTRSTDTQYF,TGTGCCAGCAGCTCGAGCCGGACTAGGAGCACAGATACGCAGTATTTT
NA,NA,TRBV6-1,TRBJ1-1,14,CASSEARSGSEAFF,TGTGCCAGCAGTGAAGCGCGGAGTGGGTCTGAAGCTTTCTTT
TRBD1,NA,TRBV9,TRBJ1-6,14,CASSTGQEISPLHF,TGTGCCAGCAGCACGGGACAGGAGATTTCACCCCTCCACTTT
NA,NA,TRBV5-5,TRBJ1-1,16,CASSLEPRQMNTEAFF,TGTGCCAGCAGCTTGGAGCCGAGACAGATGAACACTGAAGCTTTCTTT
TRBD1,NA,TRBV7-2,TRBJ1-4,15,CASSLTGTGVEKLFF,TGTGCCAGCAGCCTTACCGGGACAGGGGTCGAAAAACTGTTTTTT
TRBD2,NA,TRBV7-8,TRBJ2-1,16,CASSPRTSGTYNEQFF,TGTGCCAGCAGCCCGAGGACTAGCGGGACCTACAATGAGCAGTTCTTC
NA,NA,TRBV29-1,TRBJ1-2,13,CSVHRQDNYGYTF,TGCAGCGTCCACCGACAGGACAACTATGGCTACACCTTC
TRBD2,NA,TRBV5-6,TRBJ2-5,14,CASSLATGGQTQYF,TGTGCCAGCAGCTTGGCGACGGGGGGTCAGACCCAGTACTTC
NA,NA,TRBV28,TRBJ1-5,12,CASSLFGLPQHF,TGTGCCAGCAGTTTATTTGGGCTGCCCCAGCATTTT
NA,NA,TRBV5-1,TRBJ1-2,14,CASSLGGDNYGYTF,TGCGCCAGCAGCTTGGGGGGCGATAACTATGGCTACACCTTC
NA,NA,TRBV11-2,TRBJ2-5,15,CASSLLWQAEETQYF,TGTGCCAGCAGCTTACTCTGGCAGGCTGAAGAGACCCAGTACTTC
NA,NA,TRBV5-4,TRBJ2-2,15,CASSRPSANTGELFF,TGTGCCAGCAGCCGACCTAGCGCCAACACCGGGGAGCTGTTTTTT
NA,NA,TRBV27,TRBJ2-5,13,CASRGGLGETQYF,TGTGCCAGCAGGGGGGGGCTGGGAGAGACCCAGTACTTC
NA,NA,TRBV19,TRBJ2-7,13,CASSIDRHYEQYF,TGTGCCAGTAGTATAGACAGACACTACGAGCAGTACTTC
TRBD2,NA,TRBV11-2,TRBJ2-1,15,CASSRGTSGSYEQFF,TGTGCCAGCAGCCGTGGGACTAGCGGGAGCTATGAGCAGTTCTTC
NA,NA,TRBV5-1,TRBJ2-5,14,CASSMRAGQETQYF,TGCGCCAGCAGCATGAGGGCCGGTCAAGAGACCCAGTACTTC
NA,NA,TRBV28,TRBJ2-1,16,CASIQRVREAYNEQFF,TGTGCCAGCATCCAAAGGGTGCGGGAAGCCTACAATGAGCAGTTCTTC
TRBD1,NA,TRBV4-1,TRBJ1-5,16,CASSQGGTGSNQPQHF,TGCGCCAGCAGCCAAGGGGGGACAGGGAGTAATCAGCCCCAGCATTTT
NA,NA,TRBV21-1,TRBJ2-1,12,CASSTRGDEQFF,TGTGCCAGCAGCACCAGGGGCGATGAGCAGTTCTTC
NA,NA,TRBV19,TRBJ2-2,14,CASSHISNTGELFF,TGTGCCAGTAGTCACATTTCGAACACCGGGGAGCTGTTTTTT
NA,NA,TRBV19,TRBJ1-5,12,CASRGRDQPQHF,TGTGCCAGTAGGGGTCGGGATCAGCCCCAGCATTTT
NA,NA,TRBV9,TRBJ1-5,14,CASSVAGINQPQHF,TGTGCCAGCAGCGTAGCAGGGATCAATCAGCCCCAGCATTTT
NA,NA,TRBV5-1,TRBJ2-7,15,CASSLEHALSNEQYF,TGCGCCAGCAGCTTGGAACATGCTTTGTCAAACGAGCAGTACTTC
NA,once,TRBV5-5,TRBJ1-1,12,CASSLSGTEAFF,TGTGCCAGCAGCTTGTCCGGCACTGAAGCTTTCTTT
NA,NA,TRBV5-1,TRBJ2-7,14,CASSFRASVNEQYF,TGCGCCAGCAGCTTTCGGGCTAGCGTCAACGAGCAGTACTTC
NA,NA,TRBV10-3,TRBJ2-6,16,CAIKLGSGSGANVLTF,TGTGCCATCAAGTTGGGTTCAGGCTCTGGGGCCAACGTCCTGACTTTC
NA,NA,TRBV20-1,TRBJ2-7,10,CSATTSEQYF,TGCAGTGCTACCACTTCTGAGCAGTACTTC